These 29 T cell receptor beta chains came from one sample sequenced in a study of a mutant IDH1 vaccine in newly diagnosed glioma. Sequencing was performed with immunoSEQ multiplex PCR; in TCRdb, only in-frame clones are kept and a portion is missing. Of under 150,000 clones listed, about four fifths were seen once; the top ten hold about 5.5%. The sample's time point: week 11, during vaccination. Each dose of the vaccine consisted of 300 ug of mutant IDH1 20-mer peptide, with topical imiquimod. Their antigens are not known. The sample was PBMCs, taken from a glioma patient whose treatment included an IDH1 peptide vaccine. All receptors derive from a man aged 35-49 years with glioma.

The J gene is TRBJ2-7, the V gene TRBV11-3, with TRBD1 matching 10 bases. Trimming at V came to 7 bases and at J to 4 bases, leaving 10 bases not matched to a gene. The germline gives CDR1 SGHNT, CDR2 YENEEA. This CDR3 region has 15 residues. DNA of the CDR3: TGTGCCAGCAAGAGGACAGGGGGTTTTGGGTACGAGCAGTACTTC. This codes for CASKRTGGFGYEQYF.

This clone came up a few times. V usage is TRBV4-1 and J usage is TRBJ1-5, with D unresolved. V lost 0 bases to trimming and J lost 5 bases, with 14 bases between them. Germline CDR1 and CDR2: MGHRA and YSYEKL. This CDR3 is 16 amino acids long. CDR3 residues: CASSQDRVSMDQPQHF. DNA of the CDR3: TGCGCCAGCAGCCAAGATCGGGTAAGCATGGATCAGCCCCAGCATTTT.

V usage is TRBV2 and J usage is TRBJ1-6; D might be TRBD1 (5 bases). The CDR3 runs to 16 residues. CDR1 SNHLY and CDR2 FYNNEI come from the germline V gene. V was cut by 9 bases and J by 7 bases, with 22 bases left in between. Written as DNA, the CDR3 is TGTGCCAGAGGACCCGACAGTTTGGGGAGAAATTCACCCCTCCACTTT. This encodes CARGPDSLGRNSPLHF.

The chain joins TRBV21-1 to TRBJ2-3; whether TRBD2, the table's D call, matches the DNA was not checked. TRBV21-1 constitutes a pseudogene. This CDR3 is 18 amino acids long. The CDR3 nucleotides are TGTGCCAGCAGCAAAGCGCTATTGGCTAGCGGGACCCCGGATACGCAGTATTTT. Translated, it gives CASSKALLASGTPDTQYF.

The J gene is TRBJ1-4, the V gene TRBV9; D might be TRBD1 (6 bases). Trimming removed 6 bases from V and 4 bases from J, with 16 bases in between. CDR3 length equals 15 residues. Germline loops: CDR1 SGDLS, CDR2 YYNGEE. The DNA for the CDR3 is TGTGCCAGCAACCCTAGTGGACAGAGTAATGAAAAACTGTTTTTT. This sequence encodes CASNPSGQSNEKLFF.

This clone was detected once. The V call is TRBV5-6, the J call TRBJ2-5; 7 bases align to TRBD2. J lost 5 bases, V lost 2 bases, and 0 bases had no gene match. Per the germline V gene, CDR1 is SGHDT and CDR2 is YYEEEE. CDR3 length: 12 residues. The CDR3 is CASSFGGETQYF. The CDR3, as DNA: TGTGCCAGCAGCTTCGGGGGGGAGACCCAGTACTTC.

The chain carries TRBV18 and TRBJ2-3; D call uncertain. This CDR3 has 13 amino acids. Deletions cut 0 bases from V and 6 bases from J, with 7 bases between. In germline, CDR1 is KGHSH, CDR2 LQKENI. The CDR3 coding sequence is TGTGCCAGCTCACCACCGCGGTGGGATACGCAGTATTTT. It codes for CASSPPRWDTQYF.

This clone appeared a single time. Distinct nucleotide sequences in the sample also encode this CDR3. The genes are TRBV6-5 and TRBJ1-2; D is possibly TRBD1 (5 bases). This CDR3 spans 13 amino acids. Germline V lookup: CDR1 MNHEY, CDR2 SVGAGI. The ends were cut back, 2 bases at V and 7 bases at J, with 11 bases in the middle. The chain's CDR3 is CASSYRQGGGYTF. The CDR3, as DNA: TGTGCCAGCAGTTACCGTCAGGGAGGTGGCTACACCTTC.

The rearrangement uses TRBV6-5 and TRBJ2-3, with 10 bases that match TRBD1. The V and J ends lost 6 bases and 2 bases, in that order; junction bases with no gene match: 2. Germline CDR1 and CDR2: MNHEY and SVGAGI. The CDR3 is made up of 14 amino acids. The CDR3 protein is CASRRQGATDTQYF. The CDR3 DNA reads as TGTGCCAGCAGGCGACAGGGGGCCACAGATACGCAGTATTTT.

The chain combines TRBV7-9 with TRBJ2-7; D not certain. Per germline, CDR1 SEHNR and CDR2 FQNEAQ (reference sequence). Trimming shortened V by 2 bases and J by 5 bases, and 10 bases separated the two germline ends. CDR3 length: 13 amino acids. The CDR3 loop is CASSLTLSDEQYF. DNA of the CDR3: TGTGCCAGCAGCTTAACCTTAAGTGACGAGCAGTACTTC.

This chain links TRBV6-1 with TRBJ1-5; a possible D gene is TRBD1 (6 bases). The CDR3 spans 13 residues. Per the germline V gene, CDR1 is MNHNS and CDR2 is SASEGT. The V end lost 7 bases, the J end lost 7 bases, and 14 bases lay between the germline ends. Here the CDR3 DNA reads TGTGCCAGCACTTTACAGGGTGGGCAGCCCCAGCATTTT. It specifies CASTLQGGQPQHF.

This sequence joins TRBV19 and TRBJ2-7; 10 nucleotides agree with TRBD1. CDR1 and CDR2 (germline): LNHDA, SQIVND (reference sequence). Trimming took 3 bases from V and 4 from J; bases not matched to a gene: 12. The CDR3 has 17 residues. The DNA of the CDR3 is TGTGCCAGTAGTATTCTGCCGCCGGGACAGGGGACGTACGAGCAGTACTTC. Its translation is CASSILPPGQGTYEQYF.

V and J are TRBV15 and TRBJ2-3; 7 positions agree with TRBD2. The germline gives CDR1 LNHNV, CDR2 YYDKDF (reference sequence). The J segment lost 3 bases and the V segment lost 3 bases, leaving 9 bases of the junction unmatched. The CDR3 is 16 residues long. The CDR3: CATSRERRESTDTQYF. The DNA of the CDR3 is TGTGCCACCAGCAGGGAAAGGCGGGAGTCTACAGATACGCAGTATTTT.

The CDR3 protein is CAARGGGQETQYF. For the CDR3, the DNA is TGTGCCGCCCGGGGCGGGGGGCAAGAGACCCAGTACTTC. The rearrangement links TRBV10-3 to TRBJ2-5; 8 bases map to TRBD2. Germline V gene data show CDR1 as ENHRY and CDR2 as SYGVKD. This CDR3 region has 13 residues. The V segment lost 11 bases and the J segment 2 bases; nucleotides outside the gene matches: 7.

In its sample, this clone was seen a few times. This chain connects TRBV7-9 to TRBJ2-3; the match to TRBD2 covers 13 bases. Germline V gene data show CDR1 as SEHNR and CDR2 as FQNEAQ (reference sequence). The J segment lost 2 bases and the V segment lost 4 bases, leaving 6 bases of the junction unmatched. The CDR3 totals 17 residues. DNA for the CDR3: TGTGCCAGCAGCTCTAGGACTAGCGGGGGCCCCACAGATACGCAGTATTTT. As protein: CASSSRTSGGPTDTQYF.

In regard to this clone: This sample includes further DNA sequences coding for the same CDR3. As DNA, the CDR3 is TGTGCCTGGAGTGTAGGATGGAACACCGGGGAGCTGTTTTTT. Translated, it gives CAWSVGWNTGELFF. The chain carries TRBV30 and TRBJ2-2, with unresolved D. The CDR3 is 14 residues long. V was shortened by 0 bases and J by 1 base, with 6 bases between the two germline ends. Germline V gives CDR1 GTSNPN, CDR2 SVGIG (reference sequence).

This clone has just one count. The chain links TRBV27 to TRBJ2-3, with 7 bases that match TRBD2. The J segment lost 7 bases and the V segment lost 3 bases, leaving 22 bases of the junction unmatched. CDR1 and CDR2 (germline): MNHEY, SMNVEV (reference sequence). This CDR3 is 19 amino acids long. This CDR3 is CASSFNPRSAGRTRNTQYF. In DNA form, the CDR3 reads TGTGCCAGCAGTTTCAACCCCCGGAGCGCCGGGAGGACGCGAAATACGCAGTATTTT.

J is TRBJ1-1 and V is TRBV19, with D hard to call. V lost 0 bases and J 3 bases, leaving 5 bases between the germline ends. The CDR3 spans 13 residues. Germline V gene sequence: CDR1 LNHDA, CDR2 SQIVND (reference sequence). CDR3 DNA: TGTGCCAGTAGTATAGATGCCGACACTGAAGCTTTCTTT. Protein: CASSIDADTEAFF. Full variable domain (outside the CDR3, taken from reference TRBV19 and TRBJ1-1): DGGITQSPKYLFRKEGQNVTLSCEQNLNHDAMYWYRQDPGQGLRLIYYSQIVNDFQKGDIAEGYSVSREKKESFPLTVTSAQKNPTAFYLCASSIDADTEAFFGQGTRLTVV.

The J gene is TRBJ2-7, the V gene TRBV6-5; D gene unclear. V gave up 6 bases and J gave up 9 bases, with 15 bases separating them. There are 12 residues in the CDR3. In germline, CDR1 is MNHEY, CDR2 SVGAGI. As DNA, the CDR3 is TGTGCCAGCAGAATCGGTAGTGGCGTGCAGTACTTC. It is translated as CASRIGSGVQYF.

CDR3 residues: CATSRAYRGDLNEQFF. CDR3 nucleotides: TGTGCCACCAGCAGAGCCTACCGAGGAGATCTCAATGAGCAGTTCTTC. The rearrangement uses TRBV15 and TRBJ2-1; no clear D. Trimming stripped 1 base from V and 6 bases from J, with 16 bases between. CDR1 and CDR2 from the germline V gene are LNHNV and YYDKDF (reference sequence). The CDR3 loop spans 16 amino acids.

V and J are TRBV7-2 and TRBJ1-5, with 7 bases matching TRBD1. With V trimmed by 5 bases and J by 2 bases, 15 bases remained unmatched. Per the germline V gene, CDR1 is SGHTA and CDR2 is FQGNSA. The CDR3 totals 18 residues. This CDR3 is CASSPGGTSGSRNQPQHF. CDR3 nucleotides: TGTGCCAGCAGCCCAGGGGGAACTTCGGGCTCGCGCAATCAGCCCCAGCATTTT.

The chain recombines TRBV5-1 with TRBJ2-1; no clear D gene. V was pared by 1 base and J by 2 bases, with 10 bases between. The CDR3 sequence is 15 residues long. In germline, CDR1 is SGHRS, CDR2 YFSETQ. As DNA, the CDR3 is TGCGCCAGCAGCTTGACCGTCGACCCCTACAATGAGCAGTTCTTC. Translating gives CASSLTVDPYNEQFF. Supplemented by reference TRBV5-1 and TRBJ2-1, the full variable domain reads KAGVTQTPRYLIKTRGQQVTLSCSPISGHRSVSWYQQTPGQGLQFLFEYFSETQRNKGNFPGRFSGRQFSNSRSEMNVSTLELGDSALYLCASSLTVDPYNEQFFGPGTRLTVL.

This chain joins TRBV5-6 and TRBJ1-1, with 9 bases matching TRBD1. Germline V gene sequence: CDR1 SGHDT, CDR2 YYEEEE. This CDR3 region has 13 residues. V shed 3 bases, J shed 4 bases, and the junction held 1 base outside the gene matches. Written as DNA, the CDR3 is TGTGCCAGCAGCTCGACAGGGGGCACTGAAGCTTTCTTT. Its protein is CASSSTGGTEAFF.

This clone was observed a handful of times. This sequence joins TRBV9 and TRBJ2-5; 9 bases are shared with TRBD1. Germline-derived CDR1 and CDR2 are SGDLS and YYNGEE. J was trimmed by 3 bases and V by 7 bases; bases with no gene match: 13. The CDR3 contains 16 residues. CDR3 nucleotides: TGTGCCAGCCCAAAGGGGGACAGGGTGTCGAAAGAGACCCAGTACTTC. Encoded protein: CASPKGDRVSKETQYF.

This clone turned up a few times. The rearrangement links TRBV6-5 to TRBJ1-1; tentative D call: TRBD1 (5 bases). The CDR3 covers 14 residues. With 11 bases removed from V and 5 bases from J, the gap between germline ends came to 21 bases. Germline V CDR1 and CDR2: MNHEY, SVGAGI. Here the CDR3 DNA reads TGTGCCGTCAGAGGCGGGGCCCTCGGAACTGAAGCTTTCTTT. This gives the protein CAVRGGALGTEAFF.

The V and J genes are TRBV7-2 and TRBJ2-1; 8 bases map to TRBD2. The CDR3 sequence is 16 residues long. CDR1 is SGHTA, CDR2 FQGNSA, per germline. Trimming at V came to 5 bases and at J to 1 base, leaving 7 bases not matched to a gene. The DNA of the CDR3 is TGTGCCAGCAGCCCACATAGCGGGGAATCCTACAATGAGCAGTTCTTC. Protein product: CASSPHSGESYNEQFF.

The CDR3: CASSLSILAGGYYEQYF. The CDR3 DNA reads TGTGCCAGCAGCTTATCGATCCTAGCGGGAGGGTACTACGAGCAGTACTTC. This chain connects TRBV7-2 to TRBJ2-7; 12 positions agree with TRBD2. This CDR3 is 17 amino acids long. The germline V gene has CDR1 SGHTA and CDR2 FQGNSA. The junction had 8 bases not matched to a gene; V was cut back by 2 bases and J by 3 bases. Combining the CDR3 with reference TRBV7-2 and TRBJ2-7 gives the whole variable domain GAGVSQSPSNKVTEKGKDVELRCDPISGHTALYWYRQSLGQGLEFLIYFQGNSAPDKSGLPSDRFSAERTGGSVSTLTIQRTQQEDSAVYLCASSLSILAGGYYEQYFGPGTRLTVT.

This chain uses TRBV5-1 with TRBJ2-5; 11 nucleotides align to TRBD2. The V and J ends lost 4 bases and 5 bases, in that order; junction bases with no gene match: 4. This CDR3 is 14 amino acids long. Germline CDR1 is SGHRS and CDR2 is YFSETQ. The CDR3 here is CASSETSGIETQYF. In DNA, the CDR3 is TGCGCCAGCAGCGAGACTAGCGGGATTGAGACCCAGTACTTC.

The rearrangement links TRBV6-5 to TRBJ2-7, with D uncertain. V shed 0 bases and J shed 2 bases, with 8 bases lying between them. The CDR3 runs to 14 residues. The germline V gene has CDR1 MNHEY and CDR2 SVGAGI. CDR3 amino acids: CASSYSNGPYEQYF. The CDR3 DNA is TGTGCCAGCAGTTACTCCAACGGGCCCTACGAGCAGTACTTC.